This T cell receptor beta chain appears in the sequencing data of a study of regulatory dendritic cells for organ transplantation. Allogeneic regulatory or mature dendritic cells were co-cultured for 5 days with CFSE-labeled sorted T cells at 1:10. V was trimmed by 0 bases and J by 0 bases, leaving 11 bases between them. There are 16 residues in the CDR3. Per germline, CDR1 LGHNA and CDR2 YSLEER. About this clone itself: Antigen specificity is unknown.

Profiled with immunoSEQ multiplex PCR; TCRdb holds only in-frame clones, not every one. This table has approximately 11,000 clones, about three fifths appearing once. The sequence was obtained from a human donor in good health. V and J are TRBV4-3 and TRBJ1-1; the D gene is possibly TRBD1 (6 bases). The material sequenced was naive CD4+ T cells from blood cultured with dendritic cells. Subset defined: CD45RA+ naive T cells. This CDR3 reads CASSQELGQMNTEAFF. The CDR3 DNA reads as TGCGCCAGCAGCCAAGAACTGGGACAAATGAACACTGAAGCTTTCTTT.